This T cell receptor (beta chain) was identified during a study of response to subunit inactivated influenza vaccine. Study-level results: A suggestion made by the authors is that each seasonal influenza vaccination recruits few new T cells.

TCRdb used MiXCR to reprocess the RT-PCR reads, holding one entry per CDR3 protein. The table records roughly 550,000 distinct CDR3 sequences, less than 25% of them present only once. This CDR3 has 15 amino acids. After removal of 3 bases from V and 5 bases from J, the junction contained 4 bases not matched to a gene. In the case of this clonotype: Its target is not known.

These sequences were also reported in another study, on T cells expressing NK-cell markers. In that study: TCR beta cDNA was made by 5'RACE template switching with UMIs. One of eight sequenced donors was HCMV-seronegative; the other seven were seropositive. In roughly six donors, dominant CD3+CD56+NKG2C+ clonotypes ranked among the top 10 CD8+ clonotypes.

This chain connects TRBV12-3 or TRBV12-4 to TRBJ2-2, with 9 bases aligning to TRBD2. This clonotype originated in a man in his forties or fifties who received an inactivated influenza vaccine. Source: CD4+ T cells sorted from PBMCs, taken 11 to 12 days after vaccination. CDR3 residues: CASSLRLAGTGELFF. CDR3 DNA: TGTGCCAGCAGTTTGAGGCTAGCGGGGACCGGGGAGCTGTTTTTT.